This T cell receptor beta chain emerged from a study of T cell changes during pregnancy in multiple sclerosis. Here immunoSEQ multiplex PCR was the method, and the copy in TCRdb shows in-frame clones only, minus some. The sample shows around 60,000 clones, 80% to 90% of them seen only once. The sequence was collected from a female donor with multiple sclerosis, enrolled in a pregnancy study. The sequencing used peripheral blood, collected in the first trimester of pregnancy.

DNA of the CDR3: TGCGCCAGCAGCTTGGAAGGGCCTAGCGGGGGGATCACAGATACGCAGTATTTT. Translated, it gives CASSLEGPSGGITDTQYF. J is TRBJ2-3 and V is TRBV5-1, with 11 bases fitting TRBD2. The germline V gene encodes CDR1 SGHRS and CDR2 YFSETQ. Trimming cost V 0 bases and J 2 bases; bases outside gene matches: 8. This CDR3 is built from 18 residues.